This entry lists 3 T cell receptor beta chains sequenced from one sample in a study of blood T cell repertoires in COVID-19. Method: immunoSEQ multiplex PCR; TCRdb's copy keeps in-frame clones and lacks some. The sample gives 55,000 to 75,000 clones, 80% to 85% of which show up once; roughly a sixth is in the top ten. Input material: peripheral blood. Receptors were obtained from a man between 60 and 75 years old with COVID-19, enrolled during active disease.

The chain carries TRBV6-5 and TRBJ1-5, with 11 bases matching TRBD1. Trimming took 2 bases from V and 6 from J; bases not matched to a gene: 6. CDR1 is MNHEY and CDR2 is SVGAGI in the germline V gene. The CDR3 loop spans 16 amino acids. Here the CDR3 DNA reads TGTGCCAGCAGTTACGCCGGACAGGGGGCAGGTCAGCCCCAGCATTTT. Protein sequence: CASSYAGQGAGQPQHF.

This chain joins TRBV6-5 and TRBJ2-7; 7 positions match TRBD1. This CDR3 is built from 14 residues. The germline CDR1 and CDR2 sequences are MNHEY and SVGAGI. With V trimmed by 6 bases and J by 0 bases, 5 bases remained unmatched. The CDR3 coding sequence is TGTGCCAGCAGACTCAGGACAGGCTCCTACGAGCAGTACTTC. This sequence encodes CASRLRTGSYEQYF.

This clone appeared once. The sample contains more than one DNA sequence encoding this CDR3. V usage is TRBV3-1 (or the pseudogene TRBV3-2) and J usage is TRBJ1-2; D is unclear. CDR3 size: 12 residues. Germline V gene data show CDR1 as LGHDT and CDR2 as YNNKEL (reference sequence). Trimming left V 4 bases short and J 6 bases short, with 9 bases between. The CDR3 loop is CASSPGGNGYTF. CDR3 nucleotides: TGTGCCAGCAGCCCAGGAGGGAATGGCTACACCTTC.